Listed below are T cell receptor beta chains from one sample, sequenced in a study of vaccination and CD4 T cells after COVID-19. These receptors have no identified antigens. MiXCR, run by TCRdb on the PCR reads, gives a single entry per CDR3 protein. There are under 15,000 distinct CDR3 sequences in the sample; around three fifths occur only once, and roughly 20% lies in the top ten. The sample was CD4+ T cells from blood, cultured in vitro. All receptors come from a human donor who had recovered from COVID-19. Each CDR3 is given without its conserved first and last residue. Each record gives: V gene, D gene, clone size, J gene, CDR3 protein. D genes are given only for firm matches. Size values are once, few and many counts, or a class for expanded clones, and some rows have none.

TRBV12-1	NA	NA	TRBJ1-5	ASSRGQPVNQPQH
TRBV6-2/TRBV6-3	NA	NA	TRBJ2-7	ASSYSTTQNYEQY
TRBV24-1	NA	NA	TRBJ2-1	ATSDPSTGTNSYNEQF
TRBV7-3	NA	NA	TRBJ2-5	ASSFRGQSQKTQY
TRBV2	TRBD1	NA	TRBJ2-7	ASSPGQGTYEQY
TRBV27	NA	NA	TRBJ1-5	ASSLSGGLNQPQH
TRBV18	TRBD2	NA	TRBJ2-1	ASSPRTSIHNEQF
TRBV27	NA	NA	TRBJ1-6	ASSSLPANSPLH
TRBV12-3/TRBV12-4	TRBD1	NA	TRBJ2-7	ASSPGQAISYEQY
TRBV28	NA	few	TRBJ1-2	ASSSRGPPYGYT
TRBV20-1	TRBD2	NA	TRBJ2-7	SARSAGGSSYEQY
TRBV29-1	NA	NA	TRBJ2-2	SSLANSDGELF
TRBV5-4	TRBD2	NA	TRBJ2-3	ASRPGLAGPRGTQY
TRBV6-1	NA	NA	TRBJ2-1	ASSEVLASHEQF
TRBV2	TRBD2	NA	TRBJ2-5	ATALAGRRRETQY
TRBV20-1	NA	NA	TRBJ1-4	SAREDGDNEKLF
TRBV6-7	NA	NA	TRBJ1-5	ASSYSGGNQPQH
TRBV20-1	TRBD1	few	TRBJ1-5	SANSGTGIQPQH